The entry below describes one TCR beta chain. Its specificity is not known. Some clones are missing from TCRdb's copy, which holds only in-frame ones; the method was immunoSEQ multiplex PCR. The sample has around 2.5 million clones, more than 85% seen once. The germline CDR1 and CDR2 sequences are SGHVS and FQNEAQ. Trimming stripped 6 bases from V and 2 bases from J, with 11 bases between. This CDR3 has 13 residues. The data derive from a study of shared clonotypes between healthy human individuals. Within Nashville, Tennessee resided all donors, each a Caucasian adult. A CD45RA-negative memory subset and a CD45RA+ naive subset were separated from the CD4+ cells. Study findings and constraints: A small donor pool kept down the genetic and exposure-history diversity that was represented.

This TCR was sampled from a man between 18 and 35 years old in good health. Some clones in this sample may be carry-over from other donors' samples. The chain employs TRBV7-8 and TRBJ2-7; no reliable D call. The sample comprised naive CD4+ T cells from PBMCs. Described subset: CD45RA+ positively selected. The CDR3: CASSTDRAYEQYF. The CDR3 coding sequence is TGTGCCAGCAGTACCGACCGCGCCTACGAGCAGTACTTC.